Listed here are 9 T cell receptor beta chains from one sample, sequenced in a study of blood T cell repertoires in COVID-19. Here immunoSEQ multiplex PCR was the method, and the copy in TCRdb shows in-frame clones only, minus some. Of a few hundred thousand clones listed, approximately 84% are singletons. Material for sequencing was peripheral blood. The source of these receptors is a person in their 70s with COVID-19, enrolled during active disease.

The chain uses TRBV3-1 (or the pseudogene TRBV3-2) and TRBJ1-6, with D perhaps TRBD1 (5 bases). Germline V gene lookup returns CDR1 LGHDT and CDR2 YNNKEL (reference sequence). This CDR3 is built from 12 residues. Trimming took 4 bases from V and 16 from J, leaving 14 bases between them. The CDR3 sequence is CASSPGEGTLHF. CDR3 DNA sequence: TGTGCCAGCAGCCCCGGGGAGGGGACTCTCCACTTT.

This clone was counted once. J is TRBJ1-4 and V is TRBV10-3, with 12 bases lining up with TRBD1. Germline V gives CDR1 ENHRY, CDR2 SYGVKD. The CDR3 sequence is 14 residues long. J lost 8 bases, V lost 6 bases, and 4 bases had no gene match. CDR3 region: CAIRPGTGGEKLFF. CDR3 sequence (DNA): TGTGCCATCAGACCCGGGACAGGGGGCGAAAAACTGTTTTTT.

CDR3 DNA sequence: TGTGCCAGCGAAGACAGGGGGCACGAGCAGTACTTC. Translated: CASEDRGHEQYF. This chain uses TRBV19 with TRBJ2-7, with 10 nucleotides matching TRBD1. J lost 5 bases, V lost 9 bases, and 4 bases had no gene match. The CDR3 covers 12 residues. CDR1 LNHDA and CDR2 SQIVND come from the germline V gene (reference sequence).

This clone was observed once. J is TRBJ1-4 and V is TRBV7-4; tentatively, D is TRBD1 (6 bases). Trimming stripped 5 bases from V and 0 bases from J, with 13 bases between. The CDR3 contains 16 residues. CDR1 and CDR2 (germline): SGHVT, SQSDAQ. This CDR3 is CASSPGTLATNEKLFF. CDR3 in DNA: TGTGCCAGCAGCCCTGGGACACTTGCAACTAATGAAAAACTGTTTTTT.

DNA for the CDR3: TGTGCCAGCAGCAAAGAGGGACAATTCCACGAGCAGTACTTC. This sequence encodes CASSKEGQFHEQYF. The chain uses TRBV7-2 and TRBJ2-7, with D perhaps matching TRBD1 (6 bases). The CDR3 is 14 residues long. The germline gives CDR1 SGHTA, CDR2 FQGNSA. Trimming took off 5 bases at V and 5 bases at J, with 16 bases between the two ends.

The J gene is TRBJ1-5, the V gene TRBV3-1 (or the pseudogene TRBV3-2); D is undetermined. The CDR3 runs 14 residues. V lost 0 bases and J lost 4, with 7 bases in between. The V gene's germline CDR1 is LGHDT and CDR2 YNNKEL (reference sequence). The CDR3 loop reads CASSQDPENQPQHF. The CDR3, as DNA: TGTGCCAGCAGCCAAGATCCAGAAAATCAGCCCCAGCATTTT.

The CDR3 DNA sequence: TGTGCCACCAGCAGAGTACGGGTCGGCCCCCATTCACCCCTCCACTTT. Its translation: CATSRVRVGPHSPLHF. The chain couples TRBV15 to TRBJ1-6; D ambiguous. The V end lost 1 base, the J end lost 8 bases, and 15 bases lay between the germline ends. Looked up from germline, CDR1 is LNHNV and CDR2 is YYDKDF (reference sequence). CDR3 size: 16 residues.

The J gene is TRBJ1-1, the V gene TRBV5-1, with D possibly matching TRBD1 (5 bases). V shed 0 bases and J shed 5 bases, with 11 bases lying between them. Germline CDR1 SGHRS, CDR2 YFSETQ. The CDR3 consists of 14 residues. Here the CDR3 reads CASSLEREGTEAFF. In nucleotides, the CDR3 is TGCGCCAGCAGCTTGGAAAGGGAGGGGACTGAAGCTTTCTTT.

The chain combines TRBV29-1 with TRBJ2-7; TRBD1 matches at 9 bases. Trimming cost V 5 bases and J 6 bases; bases outside gene matches: 8. The CDR3 is 13 residues long. The germline CDR1 and CDR2 sequences are SQVTM and ANQGSEA. The CDR3, as DNA: TGCAGCGTTAGGAGGGGACAGGGTTCCGAGCAGTACTTC. Translating it yields CSVRRGQGSEQYF.